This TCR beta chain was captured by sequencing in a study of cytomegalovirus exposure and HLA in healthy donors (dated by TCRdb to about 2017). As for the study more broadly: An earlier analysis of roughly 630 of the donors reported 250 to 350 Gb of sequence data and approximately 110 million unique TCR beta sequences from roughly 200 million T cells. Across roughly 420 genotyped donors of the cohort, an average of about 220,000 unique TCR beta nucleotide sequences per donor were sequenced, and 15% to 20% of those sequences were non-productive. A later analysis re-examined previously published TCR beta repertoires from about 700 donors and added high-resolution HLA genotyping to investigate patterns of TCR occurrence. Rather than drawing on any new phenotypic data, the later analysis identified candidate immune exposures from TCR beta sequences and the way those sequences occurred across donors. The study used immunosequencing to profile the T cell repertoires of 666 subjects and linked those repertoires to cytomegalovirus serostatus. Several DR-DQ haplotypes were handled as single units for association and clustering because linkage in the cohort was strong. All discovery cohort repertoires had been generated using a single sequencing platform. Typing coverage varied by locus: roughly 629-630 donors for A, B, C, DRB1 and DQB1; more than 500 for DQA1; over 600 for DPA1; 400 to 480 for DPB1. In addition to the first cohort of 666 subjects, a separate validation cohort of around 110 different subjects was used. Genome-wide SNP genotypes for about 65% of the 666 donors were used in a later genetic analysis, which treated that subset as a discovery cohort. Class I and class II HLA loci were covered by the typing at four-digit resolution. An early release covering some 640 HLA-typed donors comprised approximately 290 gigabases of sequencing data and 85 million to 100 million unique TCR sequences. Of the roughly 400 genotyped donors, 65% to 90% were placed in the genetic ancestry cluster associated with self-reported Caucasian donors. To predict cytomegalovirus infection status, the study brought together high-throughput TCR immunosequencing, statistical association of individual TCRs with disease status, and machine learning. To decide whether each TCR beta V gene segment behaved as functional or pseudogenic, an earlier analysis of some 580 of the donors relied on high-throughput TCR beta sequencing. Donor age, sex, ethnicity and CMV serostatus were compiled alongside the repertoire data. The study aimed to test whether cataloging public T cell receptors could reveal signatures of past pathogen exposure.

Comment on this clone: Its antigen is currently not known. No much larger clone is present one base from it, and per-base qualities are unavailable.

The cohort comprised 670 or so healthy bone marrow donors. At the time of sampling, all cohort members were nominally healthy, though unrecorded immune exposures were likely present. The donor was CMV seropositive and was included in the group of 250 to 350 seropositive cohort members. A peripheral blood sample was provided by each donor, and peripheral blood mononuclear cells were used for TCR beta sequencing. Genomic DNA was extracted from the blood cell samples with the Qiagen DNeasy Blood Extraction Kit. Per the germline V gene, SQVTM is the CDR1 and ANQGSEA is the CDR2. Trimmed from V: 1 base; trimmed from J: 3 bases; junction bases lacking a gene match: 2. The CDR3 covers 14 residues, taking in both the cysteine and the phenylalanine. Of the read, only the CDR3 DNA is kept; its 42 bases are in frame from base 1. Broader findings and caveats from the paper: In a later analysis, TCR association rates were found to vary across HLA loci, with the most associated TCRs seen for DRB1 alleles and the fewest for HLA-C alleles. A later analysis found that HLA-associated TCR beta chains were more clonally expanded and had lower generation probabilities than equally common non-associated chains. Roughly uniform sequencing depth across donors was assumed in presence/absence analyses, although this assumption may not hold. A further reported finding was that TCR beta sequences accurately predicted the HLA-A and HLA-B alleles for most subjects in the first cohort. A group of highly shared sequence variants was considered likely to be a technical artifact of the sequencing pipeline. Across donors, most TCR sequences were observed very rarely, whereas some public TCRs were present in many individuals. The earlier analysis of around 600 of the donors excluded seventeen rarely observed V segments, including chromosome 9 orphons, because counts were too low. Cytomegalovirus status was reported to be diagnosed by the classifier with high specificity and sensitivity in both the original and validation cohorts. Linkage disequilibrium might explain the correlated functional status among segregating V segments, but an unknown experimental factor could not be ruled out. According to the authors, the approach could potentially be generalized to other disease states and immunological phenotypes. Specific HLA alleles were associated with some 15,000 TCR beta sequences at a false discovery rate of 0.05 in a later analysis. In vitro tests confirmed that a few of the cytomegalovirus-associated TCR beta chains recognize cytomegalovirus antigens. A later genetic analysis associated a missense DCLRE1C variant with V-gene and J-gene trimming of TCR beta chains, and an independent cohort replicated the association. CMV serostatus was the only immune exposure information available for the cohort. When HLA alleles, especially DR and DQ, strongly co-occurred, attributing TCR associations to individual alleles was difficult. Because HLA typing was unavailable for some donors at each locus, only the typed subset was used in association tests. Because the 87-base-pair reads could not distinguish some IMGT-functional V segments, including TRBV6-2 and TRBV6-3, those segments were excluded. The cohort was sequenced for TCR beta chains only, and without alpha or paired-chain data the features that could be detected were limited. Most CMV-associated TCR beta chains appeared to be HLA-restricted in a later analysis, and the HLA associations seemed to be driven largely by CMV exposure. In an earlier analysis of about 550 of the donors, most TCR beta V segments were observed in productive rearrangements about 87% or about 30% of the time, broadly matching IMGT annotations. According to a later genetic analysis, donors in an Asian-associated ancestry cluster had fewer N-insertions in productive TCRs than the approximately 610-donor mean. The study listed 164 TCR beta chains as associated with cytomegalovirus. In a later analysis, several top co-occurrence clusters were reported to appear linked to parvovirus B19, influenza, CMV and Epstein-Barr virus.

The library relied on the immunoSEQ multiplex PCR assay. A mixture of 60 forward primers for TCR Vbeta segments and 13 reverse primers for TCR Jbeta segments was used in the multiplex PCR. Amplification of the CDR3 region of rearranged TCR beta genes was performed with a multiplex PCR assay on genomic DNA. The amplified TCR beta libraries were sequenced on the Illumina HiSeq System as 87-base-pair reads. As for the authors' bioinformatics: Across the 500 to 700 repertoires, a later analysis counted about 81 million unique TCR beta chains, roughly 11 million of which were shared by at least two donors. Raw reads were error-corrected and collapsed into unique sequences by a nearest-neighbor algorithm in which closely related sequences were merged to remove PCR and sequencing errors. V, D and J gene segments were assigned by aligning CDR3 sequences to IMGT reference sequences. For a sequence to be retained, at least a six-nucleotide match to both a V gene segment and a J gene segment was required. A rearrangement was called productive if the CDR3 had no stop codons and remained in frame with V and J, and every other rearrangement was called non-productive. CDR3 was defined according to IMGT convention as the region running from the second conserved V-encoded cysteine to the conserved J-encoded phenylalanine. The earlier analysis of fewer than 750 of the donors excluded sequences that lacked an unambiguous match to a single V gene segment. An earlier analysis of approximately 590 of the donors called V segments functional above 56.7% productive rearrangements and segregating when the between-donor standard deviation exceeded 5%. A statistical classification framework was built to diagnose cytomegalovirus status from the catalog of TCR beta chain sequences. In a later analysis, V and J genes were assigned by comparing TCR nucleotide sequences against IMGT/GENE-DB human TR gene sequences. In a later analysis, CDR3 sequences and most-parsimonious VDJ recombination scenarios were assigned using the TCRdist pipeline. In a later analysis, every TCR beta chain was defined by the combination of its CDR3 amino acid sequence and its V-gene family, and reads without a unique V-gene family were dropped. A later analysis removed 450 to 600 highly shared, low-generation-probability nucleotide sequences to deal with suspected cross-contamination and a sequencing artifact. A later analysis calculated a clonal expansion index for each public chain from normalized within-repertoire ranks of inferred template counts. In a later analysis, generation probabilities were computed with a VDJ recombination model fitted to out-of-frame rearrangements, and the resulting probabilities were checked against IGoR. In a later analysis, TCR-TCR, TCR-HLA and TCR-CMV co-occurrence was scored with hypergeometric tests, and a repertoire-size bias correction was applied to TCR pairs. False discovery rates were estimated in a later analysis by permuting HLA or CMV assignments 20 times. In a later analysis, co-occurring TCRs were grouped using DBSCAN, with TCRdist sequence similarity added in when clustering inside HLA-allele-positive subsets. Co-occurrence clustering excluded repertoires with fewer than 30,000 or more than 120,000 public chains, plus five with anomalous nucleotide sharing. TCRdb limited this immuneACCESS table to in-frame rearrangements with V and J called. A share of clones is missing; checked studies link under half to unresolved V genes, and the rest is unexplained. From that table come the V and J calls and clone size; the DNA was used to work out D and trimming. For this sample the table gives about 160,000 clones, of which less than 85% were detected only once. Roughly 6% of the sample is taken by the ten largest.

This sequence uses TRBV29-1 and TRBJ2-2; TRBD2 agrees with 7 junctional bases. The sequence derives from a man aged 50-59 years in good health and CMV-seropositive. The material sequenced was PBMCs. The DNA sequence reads TGCAGCGTTGAAGCAGGGAGGGACACCGGGGAGCTGTTTTTT. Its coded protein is CSVEAGRDTGELFF.